This T cell receptor (beta chain) emerged from a study of blood T cell repertoires in COVID-19. The wider study: Acute-phase and convalescent COVID-19 samples originated in the United States, Italy and Spain. PBMCs, B-cell-depleted T cells, or T cells provided the cDNA or gDNA that made up the material.

Source study methods: Nucleated cell number was recorded as an estimate derived from reference gene primer amplification. Sequencing was performed with immunoSEQ multiplex PCR; in TCRdb, only in-frame clones are kept and a portion is missing. V and J calls and clone size are as listed in that table; D and trimming were resolved from the DNA. The table records about 360,000 clones, around 90% of them present only once. The CDR3 contains 15 residues. The germline V gene has CDR1 SGHNT and CDR2 YENEEA. With 3 bases clipped from V and 9 bases from J, the junction kept 4 bases outside the gene matches. The gene calls are TRBV11-3 and TRBJ2-1; 14 bases are shared with TRBD2. This clonotype was sampled from a human donor in a cohort sampled during active COVID-19. The specimen was peripheral blood. This CDR3 reads CASSFGLAGGSEQFF. CDR3 sequence (DNA): TGTGCCAGCAGCTTCGGACTAGCGGGAGGAAGTGAGCAGTTCTTC.